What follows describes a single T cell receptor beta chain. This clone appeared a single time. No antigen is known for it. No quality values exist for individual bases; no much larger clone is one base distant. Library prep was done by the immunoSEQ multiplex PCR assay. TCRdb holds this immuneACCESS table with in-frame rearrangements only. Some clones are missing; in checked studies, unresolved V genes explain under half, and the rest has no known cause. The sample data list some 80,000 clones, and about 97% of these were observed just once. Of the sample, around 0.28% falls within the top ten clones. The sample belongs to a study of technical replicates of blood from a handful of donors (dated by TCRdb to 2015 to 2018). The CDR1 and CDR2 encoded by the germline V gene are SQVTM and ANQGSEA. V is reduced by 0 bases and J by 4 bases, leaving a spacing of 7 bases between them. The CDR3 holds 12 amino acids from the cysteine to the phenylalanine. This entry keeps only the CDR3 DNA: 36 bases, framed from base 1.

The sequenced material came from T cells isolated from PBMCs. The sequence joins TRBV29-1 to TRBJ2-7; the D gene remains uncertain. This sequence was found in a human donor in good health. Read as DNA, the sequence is TGCAGCGTTGAAGACAGTGTTTACGAGCAGTACTTC. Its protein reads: CSVEDSVYEQYF.